One sample yielded the 15 T cell receptor beta chains listed below, sequenced in a study of T cell changes during pregnancy in multiple sclerosis. Data came from immunoSEQ multiplex PCR; TCRdb stores just in-frame clones and leaves some out. The sample records about 89,000 clones, 92% being singletons. Sequenced here: peripheral blood, sampled after pregnancy. The source is a female donor in good health, enrolled as a control in a pregnancy study.

The chain is built from TRBV6-1 and TRBJ2-5; possible D gene TRBD2, 6 bases. The J call may not be correct, given that the DNA end is closer to TRBJ2-7. Germline V gives CDR1 MNHNS, CDR2 SASEGT. This CDR3 region has 15 residues. Here the CDR3 reads CASSEFGGMGYEQYF. The CDR3 DNA is TGTGCCAGCAGTGAATTTGGCGGGATGGGGTACGAGCAGTACTTC.

The chain is built from TRBV5-5 and TRBJ2-7; 9 bases match TRBD2. J gave up 6 bases and V 1 base, and 14 bases lay outside the gene matches. CDR3 length: 17 amino acids. Germline assignment: CDR1 SGHKS and CDR2 YYEKEE (reference sequence). CDR3 protein: CASSLLVAGVLSGEQYF. CDR3 nucleotide sequence: TGTGCCAGCAGCTTGTTGGTAGCGGGAGTGCTCTCCGGCGAGCAGTACTTC.

The chain employs TRBV5-3 and TRBJ1-1, with D unresolved. TRBV5-3 is filed as an ORF, its function uncertain. The germline V and J ends were trimmed by 2 bases and 5 bases, with 7 bases remaining between them. This CDR3 comprises 12 residues. The CDR3 nucleotides are TGTGCCAGAAGCTTTCCGAGAACTGAAGCTTTCTTT. It codes for CARSFPRTEAFF.

The chain recombines TRBV2 with TRBJ1-2; tentatively, D is TRBD1 (6 bases). This CDR3 region has 12 residues. Trimming stripped 6 bases from V and 7 bases from J, with 12 bases between. CDR1 is SNHLY, CDR2 FYNNEI, per germline. The CDR3 DNA sequence: TGTGCCAGCAGGTATACAGGGATTGGCTACACCTTC. Translating it yields CASRYTGIGYTF. Supplemented by reference TRBV2 and TRBJ1-2, the full variable domain reads EPEVTQTPSHQVTQMGQEVILRCVPISNHLYFYWYRQILGQKVEFLVSFYNNEISEKSEIFDDQFSVERPDGSNFTLKIRSTKLEDSAMYFCASRYTGIGYTFGSGTRLTVV.

The rearrangement joins TRBV27 to TRBJ1-1; D is ambiguous. Germline V CDR1 and CDR2: MNHEY, SMNVEV (reference sequence). The length of the CDR3 is 13 residues. V gave up 2 bases and J gave up 0 bases, with 4 bases separating them. The CDR3 nucleotides are TGTGCCAGCAGTTTAAACTTGAACACTGAAGCTTTCTTT. Its protein is CASSLNLNTEAFF.

The rearrangement uses TRBV7-2 and TRBJ1-1; 9 nucleotides line up with TRBD1. There are 16 residues in the CDR3. Unmatched junction bases numbered 7, after V lost 4 bases and J lost 1 base. CDR1 and CDR2 (germline): SGHTA, FQGNSA. The CDR3 DNA reads as TGTGCCAGCAGCTACGTCCCGGGACAGGGGAACACTGAAGCTTTCTTT. Protein: CASSYVPGQGNTEAFF.

This chain joins TRBV27 and TRBJ2-5, with 8 nucleotides matching TRBD2. V dropped 10 bases and J dropped 4; count of bases not matched to a gene: 8. The CDR3 consists of 13 residues. Germline CDR1 MNHEY, CDR2 SMNVEV (reference sequence). The CDR3 reads CATRAGVGETQYF. The CDR3 DNA is TGTGCCACCAGAGCGGGAGTTGGAGAGACCCAGTACTTC.

The chain couples TRBV5-4 to TRBJ2-1; TRBD1 aligns across 7 bases. With 4 bases clipped from V and 15 bases from J, the junction kept 10 bases outside the gene matches. Germline V lookup: CDR1 SGHNT, CDR2 YYREEE (reference sequence). CDR3 length equals 12 residues. CDR3 sequence reads: CASSMGEGQPFF. CDR3 DNA sequence: TGTGCCAGCAGCATGGGAGAGGGACAGCCGTTCTTC.

The chain carries TRBV7-9 and TRBJ1-6; D call uncertain. This CDR3 region has 16 residues. The germline V gene encodes CDR1 SEHNR and CDR2 FQNEAQ (reference sequence). Trimming removed 3 bases at V and 0 bases at J, with 9 bases between. The CDR3: CASSLKMSSYNSPLHF. CDR3 DNA: TGTGCCAGCAGCTTGAAAATGAGCTCCTATAATTCACCCCTCCACTTT.

This clone appeared a single time. The chain recombines TRBV9 with TRBJ1-6; no reliable D call. V lost 1 base and J 3 bases, leaving 8 bases between the germline ends. The length of the CDR3 is 15 residues. The V gene's germline CDR1 is SGDLS and CDR2 YYNGEE. CDR3 sequence: CASSVSTDYNSPLHF. For the CDR3, the DNA is TGTGCCAGCAGCGTATCCACAGACTATAATTCACCCCTCCACTTT.

The chain carries TRBV18 and TRBJ2-2; 8 nucleotides agree with TRBD1. Trimming took 1 base from V and 2 from J; bases not matched to a gene: 3. There are 16 residues in the CDR3. The germline CDR1 and CDR2 sequences are KGHSH and LQKENI. CDR3: CASSPRTGTNTGELFF. The CDR3 DNA reads TGTGCCAGCTCACCACGGACAGGGACTAACACCGGGGAGCTGTTTTTT.

The rearrangement joins TRBV5-6 to TRBJ1-1; D gene uncertain. The germline V gene encodes CDR1 SGHDT and CDR2 YYEEEE. CDR3 length: 12 amino acids. Trimming stripped 3 bases from V and 8 bases from J, with 11 bases between. CDR3 sequence reads: CASSSRPTEAFF. In nucleotides, the CDR3 is TGTGCCAGCAGCTCGCGGCCGACCGAAGCTTTCTTT.

The chain joins TRBV19 to TRBJ2-3; 11 bases line up with TRBD2. CDR3 length: 17 residues. J gave up 6 bases and V 3 bases, and 11 bases lay outside the gene matches. Germline loops: CDR1 LNHDA, CDR2 SQIVND (reference sequence). CDR3 sequence reads: CASSIDRLAGGYDTQYF. CDR3 DNA: TGTGCCAGTAGTATCGACCGTTTAGCGGGGGGGTATGATACGCAGTATTTT.

The chain carries TRBV6-5 and TRBJ2-2, with D maybe TRBD1 (5 bases). The CDR3 spans 12 residues. Trimming pared 2 bases from V and 8 bases from J, leaving 6 bases between. Germline values: CDR1 MNHEY, CDR2 SVGAGI. CDR3 nucleotide sequence: TGTGCCAGCAGTTACAGGGGTGGGGAGCTGTTTTTT. Residues: CASSYRGGELFF.

V is TRBV15 and J is TRBJ1-1; 7 bases are a match to TRBD1. The J segment lost 3 bases and the V segment lost 4 bases, leaving 5 bases of the junction unmatched. CDR1 is LNHNV and CDR2 is YYDKDF in the germline V gene (reference sequence). This CDR3 contains 14 residues. CDR3: CATSKPGQHTEAFF. Here the CDR3 DNA reads TGTGCCACCAGCAAGCCGGGACAGCACACTGAAGCTTTCTTT.